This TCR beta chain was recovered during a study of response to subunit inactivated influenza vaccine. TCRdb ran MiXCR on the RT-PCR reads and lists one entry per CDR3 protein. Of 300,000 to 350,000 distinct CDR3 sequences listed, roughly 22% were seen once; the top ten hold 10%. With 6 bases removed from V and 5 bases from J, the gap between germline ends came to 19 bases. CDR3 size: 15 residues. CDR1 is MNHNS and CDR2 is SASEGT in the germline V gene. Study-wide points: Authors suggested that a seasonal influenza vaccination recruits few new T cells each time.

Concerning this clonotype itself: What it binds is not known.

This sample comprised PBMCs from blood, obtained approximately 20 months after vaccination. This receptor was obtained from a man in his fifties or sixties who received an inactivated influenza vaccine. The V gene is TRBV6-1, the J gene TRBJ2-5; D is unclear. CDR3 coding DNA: TGTGCCAGCAGACGGAAAATCGAAGTTTGGGAGACCCAGTACTTC. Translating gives CASRRKIEVWETQYF.